This record concerns one T cell receptor beta chain sequence. No antigen is known for it. Treatment in this sample: oral pan-JAK inhibitor, 5-10 mg twice daily. The data derive from a study of CD8+ T cells in alopecia areata. General study findings and limits: Clonality in lesional scalp, especially alopecia totalis/universalis, exceeded that of normal scalp.

Sequencing used cDNA as its template, made by extracting RNA and reverse transcribing it. The method was immunoSEQ multiplex PCR; TCRdb's version includes in-frame clones alone and lacks a portion of them. This repertoire shows over 60,000 clones, approximately 44% found once; its top ten account for just over 20%. Trimming stripped 6 bases from V and 3 bases from J, with 12 bases between. This CDR3 region has 15 residues. Germline CDR1 is SEHNR and CDR2 is FQNEAQ (reference sequence). Specimen: CD8+ T cells sorted from blood, collected between weeks 36 and 40, from a patient treated with tofacitinib. The TCR was taken from a human donor with alopecia areata. The chain uses TRBV7-9 and TRBJ2-6; a weak D match, TRBD1 (5 bases). CDR3 sequence reads: CASSGAPSGANVLTF. In nucleotides, the CDR3 is TGTGCCAGCAGTGGGGCCCCCAGTGGGGCCAACGTCCTGACTTTC.